The rows below give T cell receptor beta chains drawn from one sample of a study of cytomegalovirus exposure and HLA in healthy donors. The method was immunoSEQ multiplex PCR; TCRdb's version includes in-frame clones alone and lacks a portion of them. The data show about 220,000 clones, approximately 88% seen once. The source material was PBMCs. Every receptor here comes from a boy between 2 and 10 years old in good health and CMV-seronegative. Each CDR3 is given without its conserved first and last residue. Clone size is not always given. Where it is, it says once, few, many or a class for expanded clones.

v_call clone_size cdr3_aa
TRBV11-2 NA ASSVDRRYEQY
TRBV2 NA ASSPGTGHVPYNSPLH
TRBV13 NA ASSLQPLRLAGTDTQY
TRBV7-2 NA ASSFGDSLYEQY
TRBV6-5 few ASSYSGGSYEQY
TRBV6-1 few ASREGGLGTEAF
TRBV19 NA AIRQGNTEAF
TRBV5-6 NA ASSFPTGSYEQY
TRBV15 NA ATSRQAASNTGELF
TRBV6-5 NA ASSYTRTGDNYGYT
TRBV6-1 NA ASRGGAGANVLT
TRBV4-2 NA ASSQGPAAGGYEQF
TRBV10-1 few ASSESGRQYGYT
TRBV30 NA AWSGGQVSYEQY
TRBV4-1 NA ASSQAMGADGYT
TRBV6-7 few ASSYSGGSGSTQY
TRBV5-6 NA ASRPQGVGTEAF
TRBV27 NA ASSPGQGANNSPLH
TRBV7-8 NA ASSYPGTGNEQF
TRBV7-9 NA ASSYRVEKLF
TRBV6-6 NA ASSTGGNTEAF
TRBV11-2 once ASSFLTRGITDTQY
TRBV19 NA ASSIVPGQGAEQY
TRBV27 once ASSLGGVANEKLF
TRBV4-1 NA ASSRLGELF
TRBV29-1 NA SVIAGATEQY
TRBV6-5 once ASSYSGDTQY
TRBV11-3 NA ASSLETGDSYEQY
TRBV28 NA ASRPGTEANYGYT
TRBV11-2 NA ASSEQTGVYNEQF
TRBV30 NA AWSSDRGQETQY
TRBV19 NA ASSIEGTGGRQRGYT
TRBV30 NA AWSPKRQAYEQY
TRBV4-2 NA ASSQDGAGGVNEQF
TRBV7-2 NA ASSLGGSYNEQF
TRBV6-5 few ASSPRYKNTEAF
TRBV9 once ASSVRPGLDYGYT
TRBV25-1 NA ASRNRVSEKLF
TRBV9 NA ASSPAQREMWETQY
TRBV7-9 NA ASSLAGRPETQY
TRBV14 NA ASSQEPIAETQY
TRBV2 NA AGGQGRPDTQY
TRBV7-9 NA ASSPGEYLETQY
TRBV27 once ASSPDTPSTDTQY
TRBV6-5 NA ASSYVPQTPSEAF
TRBV6-5 NA ASSAGFSLTYEQY
TRBV7-6 NA ASSLVGGFQETQY
TRBV19 NA ASSIEKAVDNQPQH
TRBV4-2 NA ASSQADREETQY
TRBV28 NA ASSLFWTGGNTEAF
TRBV25-1 NA ASSEAGDRGQGYT
TRBV6-5 NA ASSSPGRVHTEAF
TRBV7-9 NA ASSHMAGGAGNEQF
TRBV11-2 NA ASSIEEAGTQY
TRBV12-5 NA ASAPQGGSGQPQH